This T cell receptor beta chain was profiled in a study of cytomegalovirus exposure and HLA in healthy donors. The germline V gene has CDR1 MGHRA and CDR2 YSYEKL. The J segment lost 2 bases and the V segment lost 4 bases, leaving 7 bases of the junction unmatched. The CDR3 has 17 residues. PCR used 60 Vbeta primers and 13 Jbeta primers. Profiled with immunoSEQ multiplex PCR; TCRdb holds only in-frame clones, not every one. The sample contains a few hundred thousand clones, under 90% of which appear only once. The chain links TRBV4-1 to TRBJ2-7, with 14 nucleotides matching TRBD2. The specimen was PBMCs. The receptor comes from a girl aged 2 to 9 in good health and CMV-seronegative. In DNA, the CDR3 is TGCGCCAGCAGCCCGGGACTAGCGGGAGTTTTCGCCTACGAGCAGTACTTC. Translating it yields CASSPGLAGVFAYEQYF.